This TCR beta chain was captured in a study of blood T cell repertoires in COVID-19. Whole-study context: Acute and convalescent COVID-19 samples came from the United States, Italy and Spain. PBMCs, B-cell-depleted T cells, or T cells were the source of the cDNA or gDNA that made up the material.

This clone has just a few counts. Germline lookup yields CDR1 MGHRA and CDR2 YSYEKL. The CDR3 runs to 15 residues. Trimming took 1 base from V and 5 from J; bases not matched to a gene: 8. Clones were sequenced by immunoSEQ multiplex PCR, and TCRdb holds only the in-frame ones, with some missing. The profile shows about 150,000 clones, around four fifths of them singletons. The V and J genes are TRBV4-1 and TRBJ2-7, with 7 bases fitting TRBD1. This TCR was sampled from a man between 65 and 85 years old who had been exposed to COVID-19. What was sequenced was PBMCs or T cells enriched from blood (not recorded which). This CDR3 is CASSQVGDRAHEQYF. The CDR3 DNA follows: TGCGCCAGCAGCCAAGTCGGAGACAGGGCCCACGAGCAGTACTTC.